These 21 T cell receptor beta chains share one sample of origin, sequenced in a study of T cells after yellow fever vaccination. Using its own MiXCR run on the 5' RACE reads, TCRdb lists one record per CDR3 protein. The sample includes some 350,000 distinct CDR3 sequences, 8.7% of them seen just once. Specimen: PBMCs, collected on the day of the first yellow fever vaccination. All receptors come from a man aged 18 to 35 who received the YFV17D yellow fever vaccine.

This clonotype was counted at least ten times. V usage is TRBV5-4 and J usage is TRBJ2-3, with TRBD2 matching 7 bases. Unmatched junction bases numbered 6, after V lost 0 bases and J lost 5 bases. The CDR3 contains 15 residues. Germline V CDR1 and CDR2: SGHNT, YYREEE (reference sequence). The chain's CDR3 is CASSLAQAGQDTQYF. For the CDR3, the DNA is TGTGCCAGCAGCTTGGCCCAAGCGGGGCAAGATACGCAGTATTTT.

Only a few counts were recorded for this clonotype. The chain joins TRBV24-1 to TRBJ2-7, with unresolved D. V dropped 9 bases and J dropped 2 bases, with 10 bases sitting between them. The CDR3 is 12 residues long. The germline V gene encodes CDR1 KGHDR and CDR2 SFDVKD. CDR3 protein: CATRMETYEQYV. In DNA form, the CDR3 reads TGTGCCACCCGCATGGAAACCTACGAGCAGTACGTC.

This clonotype turned up a few times. The chain joins TRBV7-9 to TRBJ1-3; D may be TRBD1 (5 bases). The CDR3 has 16 amino acids. V gave up 5 bases and J gave up 0 bases, with 14 bases separating them. Germline loops: CDR1 SEHNR, CDR2 FQNEAQ (reference sequence). The chain's CDR3 is CASSKTAINSGNTIYF. The CDR3, as DNA: TGTGCCAGCAGCAAGACAGCTATTAACTCTGGAAACACCATATATTTT. The entire variable domain, with the rest obtained from reference TRBV7-9 and TRBJ1-3, is as follows: DTGVSQNPRHKITKRGQNVTFRCDPISEHNRLYWYRQTLGQGPEFLTYFQNEAQLEKSRLLSDRFSAERPKGSFSTLEIQRTEQGDSAMYLCASSKTAINSGNTIYFGEGSWLTVV.

This rearrangement joins TRBV12-3 or TRBV12-4 to TRBJ2-1; D call uncertain. This CDR3 region has 14 residues. V was pared by 3 bases and J by 7 bases, with 13 bases between. The CDR3 is CASSFVLQVNEQFF. The CDR3 DNA is TGTGCCAGCAGTTTCGTACTCCAGGTGAATGAGCAGTTCTTC.

The V call is TRBV9, the J call TRBJ1-2; D is unresolved. From germline, CDR1 is SGDLS and CDR2 YYNGEE. Deletions cut 0 bases from V and 3 bases from J, with 12 bases between. This CDR3 has 15 amino acids. The CDR3 DNA reads as TGTGCCAGCAGCGTAGCGGTGGGTCGGGACTATGGCTACACCTTC. Protein sequence: CASSVAVGRDYGYTF.

This clonotype was found a few times. The gene calls are TRBV11-3 and TRBJ2-1, with D hard to call. This CDR3 spans 16 amino acids. The germline V gene has CDR1 SGHNT and CDR2 YENEEA. Between the trimmed V and J ends, which lost 4 bases and 0 bases, there was a span of 13 bases. CDR3 amino acids: CASSSNLADSYNEQFF. The CDR3 DNA reads TGTGCCAGCAGCTCAAATCTGGCAGACTCCTACAATGAGCAGTTCTTC.

Turning to this clonotype: A much larger clone is a single base away; this may be a read error. This chain joins TRBV6-1 and TRBJ2-3; possible D gene TRBD2, 6 bases. V lost 5 bases and J lost 6, with 12 bases in between. The length of the CDR3 is 13 residues. Germline CDR1 is MNHNS and CDR2 is SASEGT. CDR3 sequence (DNA): TGTGCCAGCAGTTTAGCGGCCCCGGATACGCAGTATTTT. Translation: CASSLAAPDTQYF.

The sample holds many counts of this clonotype. CDR3 loop: CATSRDLGKDSEAFF. The CDR3 DNA sequence: TGTGCCACCAGCAGAGATCTGGGAAAGGATTCTGAAGCTTTCTTT. This chain links TRBV15 with TRBJ1-1; D is unclear. With 0 bases removed from V and 6 bases from J, the gap between germline ends came to 14 bases. From germline, CDR1 is LNHNV and CDR2 YYDKDF (reference sequence). CDR3 size: 15 residues.

V gene TRBV5-5 combines with J gene TRBJ2-5; D is ambiguous. Germline V gene sequence: CDR1 SGHKS, CDR2 YYEKEE (reference sequence). The length of the CDR3 is 14 residues. V shed 0 bases and J shed 2 bases, with 8 bases lying between them. The CDR3 region is CASSLGYFQETQYF. Written as DNA, the CDR3 is TGTGCCAGCAGCTTGGGGTACTTTCAAGAGACCCAGTACTTC.

This clonotype came up many times. The chain has TRBV20-1 and TRBJ2-1, with 16 bases fitting TRBD2. The CDR3 runs 17 residues. Germline lookup yields CDR1 DFQATT and CDR2 SNEGSKA (reference sequence). V was clipped by 4 bases and J by 2 bases; unmatched bases: 5. The CDR3 loop reads CSATGLAGGPPYNEQFF. CDR3 DNA: TGCAGTGCTACGGGACTAGCGGGGGGGCCCCCCTACAATGAGCAGTTCTTC.

This clonotype was detected many times. The CDR3 loop reads CASSNRNSNQPQHF. The CDR3 nucleotides read TGTGCCAGCAGCAACCGTAATAGCAATCAGCCCCAGCATTTT. The chain has TRBV6-1 and TRBJ1-5; D gene unclear. There are 14 residues in the CDR3. Germline CDR1 is MNHNS and CDR2 is SASEGT. V lost 6 bases to trimming and J lost 0 bases, with 9 bases between them.

In this sample, this clonotype turned up many times. This chain joins TRBV12-3 or TRBV12-4 and TRBJ1-5; D might be TRBD1 (6 bases). CDR3 length: 15 residues. Trimming removed 2 bases from V and 2 bases from J, with 10 bases in between. CDR3 DNA: TGTGCCAGCAGTTTAACAGGGTTCGGCAATCAGCCCCAGCATTTT. Its protein product is CASSLTGFGNQPQHF.

This chain joins TRBV19 and TRBJ1-2; no definite D call. The V and J ends lost 1 base and 4 bases respectively, with 7 bases between them. This CDR3 has 13 amino acids. Germline CDR1 and CDR2: LNHDA and SQIVND (reference sequence). The CDR3 region is CASSIGYSYGYTF. CDR3 nucleotide sequence: TGTGCCAGTAGTATAGGCTACAGCTATGGCTACACCTTC.

This clonotype was picked up a small number of times. The CDR3 region is CASSSDISYEQYF. The CDR3 coding sequence is TGTGCCAGCAGCTCGGACATCTCCTACGAGCAGTACTTC. This chain uses TRBV7-2 with TRBJ2-7, with a weak D call TRBD1 (5 bases). V gave up 4 bases and J gave up 0 bases, with 7 bases separating them. CDR1 is SGHTA, CDR2 FQGNSA, per germline. The CDR3 consists of 13 residues.

This clonotype was seen only once. The chain combines TRBV20-1 with TRBJ2-5; 14 positions match TRBD2. With 5 bases clipped from V and 5 bases from J, the junction kept 4 bases outside the gene matches. The CDR3 runs 14 residues. Germline V gene sequence: CDR1 DFQATT, CDR2 SNEGSKA (reference sequence). The CDR3 DNA reads TGCAGTGCTCAGACTAGCGGGGGGGGGGAGACCCAGTACTTC. Translation: CSAQTSGGGETQYF.

At least ten counts were recorded for this clonotype. J is TRBJ1-6 and V is TRBV27; D may be TRBD1 (5 bases). Germline values: CDR1 MNHEY, CDR2 SMNVEV (reference sequence). The CDR3 has 13 residues. The V end was cut by 5 bases, the J end by 13 bases, with 15 bases between. CDR3 amino acids: CASSQGGVTPLHF. Written as DNA, the CDR3 is TGTGCCAGCAGTCAGGGTGGGGTTACGCCCCTCCACTTT.

This chain uses TRBV18 with TRBJ1-2; no reliable D call. Germline V gene data show CDR1 as KGHSH and CDR2 as LQKENI. The CDR3 totals 14 residues. V dropped 1 base and J dropped 7 bases, with 13 bases sitting between them. For the CDR3, the DNA is TGTGCCAGCTCACCACGAAGGCCTGTCCCTGGCTACACCTTC. Its translation is CASSPRRPVPGYTF.

This clonotype has ten or more counts. The chain couples TRBV28 to TRBJ2-7, with TRBD1 matching over 9 bases. Per the germline V gene, CDR1 is MDHEN and CDR2 is SYDVKM. The J segment lost 2 bases and the V segment lost 6 bases, leaving 5 bases of the junction unmatched. This CDR3 has 14 amino acids. CDR3 protein: CASRTTGGTYEQYF. CDR3 coding DNA: TGTGCCAGCAGGACGACAGGGGGGACCTACGAGCAGTACTTC.

This chain links TRBV28 with TRBJ2-3, with a weak D call TRBD2 (5 bases). Germline lookup yields CDR1 MDHEN and CDR2 SYDVKM. The CDR3 loop spans 14 amino acids. V shed 0 bases and J shed 3 bases, with 7 bases lying between them. CDR3 in DNA: TGTGCCAGCAGTTTATGGGACTCAACAGATACGCAGTATTTT. It is translated as CASSLWDSTDTQYF.

This clonotype was counted ten times or more. J is TRBJ1-2 and V is TRBV29-1, with 7 bases lining up with TRBD1. Germline loops: CDR1 SQVTM, CDR2 ANQGSEA. The V and J ends lost 4 bases and 6 bases, in that order; junction bases with no gene match: 5. The CDR3 loop spans 12 amino acids. Here the CDR3 DNA reads TGCAGCGTTGGGACAGGCAGCGATGGCTACACCTTC. It yields the protein CSVGTGSDGYTF. Variable domain in full (rest from reference TRBV29-1 and TRBJ1-2): SAVISQKPSRDICQRGTSLTIQCQVDSQVTMMFWYRQQPGQSLTLIATANQGSEATYESGFVIDKFPISRPNLTFSTLTVSNMSPEDSSIYLCSVGTGSDGYTFGSGTRLTVV.

This chain links TRBV20-1 with TRBJ2-3; D remains unclear. CDR1 is DFQATT, CDR2 SNEGSKA, per germline (reference sequence). Trimming took 2 bases from V and 2 from J, leaving 8 bases between them. This CDR3 spans 13 amino acids. The CDR3 region is CSARNHYTDTQYF. For the CDR3, the DNA is TGCAGTGCTAGAAATCACTACACAGATACGCAGTATTTT.